The entry below gives a single T cell receptor (beta chain) sequence along with its context. The source of the sample is a study of blood T cell repertoires in COVID-19. At the level of the study: Italy, Spain and the United States were the sources of the convalescent and acute COVID-19 samples. PBMCs, B-cell-depleted T cells, or T cells provided the cDNA or gDNA that made up the material.

CDR1 is SNHLY, CDR2 FYNNEI, per germline. There are 15 residues in the CDR3. Germline trimming cut 4 bases from V and 4 bases from J; bases unmatched to any gene: 8. In the original workflow: From reference gene primer amplification, estimates of nucleated cell counts were derived. Profiled with immunoSEQ multiplex PCR; TCRdb holds only in-frame clones, not every one. The DNA was the basis for D and trimming; V, J and clone size are from that table. The data show roughly 40,000 clones, with roughly 88% seen just once and about 33% held by the top ten. This clonotype was sampled from an elderly woman with acute or convalescent COVID-19. The sample taken for sequencing was peripheral blood. The chain is built from TRBV2 and TRBJ2-5; TRBD1 matches at 8 bases. CDR3 amino acids: CASSGTGPRGETQYF. The CDR3 region has the DNA TGTGCCAGCAGTGGGACAGGGCCGAGGGGAGAGACCCAGTACTTC.